This TCR beta chain was sequenced for a study of naive and memory T cell subsets (dated by TCRdb to about 2017). About the full investigation: An open-source, UMI-based TCR alpha and beta sequencing pipeline was applied to sorted naive and memory peripheral blood T cell subsets. RNA was DNase-treated and reverse transcribed with TCR constant-region primers, mostly using SuperScript III. Complete agreement was observed between the functional CMV T cell responses and the IgG serology results.

To note about this clonotype: No cognate antigen has been identified for it. One base away there is no much larger clone; base qualities are not given.

Separate amplification of TCR alpha and beta chain libraries was performed from the second PCR step onward. The CMV status of each donor was determined by measuring IFNgamma production from CD4+ T cells after fresh PBMCs had been stimulated overnight with CMV viral lysate. Using Miltenyi beads, CD4 T cells were first positively selected, and CD8 T cells were then positively selected from the CD4-negative fraction. Cells were stained for CD3, CD4, CD8, CD45RA, CD27 and a live/dead dye and were sorted on a BD Aria II into four subsets based on CD45RA and CD27. A few healthy volunteers provided blood, and each donor's sample was split into CD4 and CD8 T cells and then further divided into four differentiation subsets. About 110 ml of peripheral blood was collected from each donor, and PBMC were isolated from the blood using Ficoll-Paque PLUS density-gradient centrifugation. Sorted cells were lysed in RLT buffer, after which RNA was extracted using a Qiagen RNeasy kit and stored at -80 degrees C.

The protocol used for the library was UMI-ligation and nested PCR. The beta constant-region primer consisted of an equimolar mixture of two oligonucleotides that together covered TRBC1 and TRBC2. T4 RNA ligase 1 ligated a single-stranded oligonucleotide carrying the SP2 primer and a 12-nucleotide UMI to the cDNA 3' end. The ligated cDNA went through four rounds of PCR with nested alpha and beta constant-region primers together with the SP2 primer. The ligation reaction was incubated at 16°C for roughly 18-25 hours. PCR2 was typically performed as a SYBR Green qPCR and was stopped at a predetermined threshold so that over-amplification was prevented. All purifications after the first were performed with Agencourt AMPure XP magnetic beads. Libraries were quantified by Qubit and checked on a TapeStation, with a main peak expected near 650 bp. Pooled libraries were sequenced on an Illumina MiSeq using v2 2x251 paired-end kits, and typically roughly 0.95-2.1 million reads were obtained per sample. Each sample library was pooled at roughly 4 nM, and about 5-7% PhiX was included to improve cluster recognition. The source study handled its data this way. Using tag matching that tolerated one base-pair mismatch, Decombinator assigned V and J genes to FASTQ reads that had been processed by Demultiplexor. UMIs were used by Collapsinator to correct both sequencing errors and frequency errors arising from PCR heterogeneity. TCRs were translated and CDR3s were extracted from the conserved cysteine to the FGXG phenylalanine by CDR3Translator, with non-productive sequences being flagged. Gini, Shannon entropy and inverse Simpson indices were computed after subsampling the repertoires to the same number of UMI-defined TCRs. Within the linear range, a power law was fitted by maximum likelihood to the distributions of clonotype abundance. For one naive CD8 sample, the pipeline and MIGEC produced similar UMI counts, unique TCR numbers and clonal distributions. In one analysis, naive TCRs also found in any memory subset of the same donor were removed from the naive repertoire. The repertoires were searched for 6,000 to 9,500 CMV-associated CDR3 sequences that had been compiled from VDJdb and a published dataset. Through fastp at Q25 and MiXCR, TCRdb rebuilt clones from the public reads, retaining in-frame beta chains. A single entry per CDR3 protein holds the most common genes and DNA from its merged rows. The V and J calls and clone size are TCRdb's, not the authors'. The sample yields about 150,000 distinct CDR3 sequences; about 17% were counted once. The ten largest clones add up to about 0.14% of the sample.

On the study overall, not on this receptor specifically: RNA-based TCR counts may be affected by expression changes linked to T cell activation and differentiation. Following error correction, more than 85% of naive TCR sequences occurred only once, which made naive abundance distributions much steeper than those of memory subsets. In both CD4 and CD8 cells, a rise in Gini index and a fall in Shannon and inverse Simpson diversity were observed from naive through CM, EM and EMRA. No ground truth was available to validate the repertoire findings for the naive and memory subsets. The abundance of TCRs followed a power law with an exponent that differed between naive and memory subsets yet stayed consistent across the three individuals. Naive repertoires, especially CD8, contained a few larger clonotypes, possibly memory cells re-expressing CD45RA. Single alpha or beta chain sequences, rather than paired alpha/beta receptors, were used to define clonotypes.

V and J are trimmed by 6 bases and 5 bases, and the gene matches miss 10 bases of the junction. The CDR3 contains 16 residues, cysteine and phenylalanine counted. Solely the CDR3 DNA is kept, with 48 bases framed from the first base. The rearranged segments are TRBV12-3 or TRBV12-4 and TRBJ2-3; 11 central nucleotides agree with TRBD2. This receptor was taken from a human donor in good health. The material sequenced was naive CD4+ T cells from blood. Reading the label with the study, this specimen's cell subset or site is: naive T cells, CD45RA high CD27+. In nucleotide form, the sequence is TGTGCCAGCAGAACTTTAGCGGGAGGGCCGATAGATACGCAGTATTTT. This translates into CASRTLAGGPIDTQYF.